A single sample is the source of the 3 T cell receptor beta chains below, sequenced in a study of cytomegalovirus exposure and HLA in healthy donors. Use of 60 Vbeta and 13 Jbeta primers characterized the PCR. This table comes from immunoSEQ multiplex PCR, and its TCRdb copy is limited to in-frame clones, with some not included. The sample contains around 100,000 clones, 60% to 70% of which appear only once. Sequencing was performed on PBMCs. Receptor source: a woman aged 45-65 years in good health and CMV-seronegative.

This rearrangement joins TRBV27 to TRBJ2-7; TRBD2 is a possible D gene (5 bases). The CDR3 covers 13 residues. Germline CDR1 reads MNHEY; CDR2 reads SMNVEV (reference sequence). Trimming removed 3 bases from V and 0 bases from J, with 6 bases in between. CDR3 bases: TGTGCCAGCAGTTTCAGCGGCTCCTACGAGCAGTACTTC. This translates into CASSFSGSYEQYF.

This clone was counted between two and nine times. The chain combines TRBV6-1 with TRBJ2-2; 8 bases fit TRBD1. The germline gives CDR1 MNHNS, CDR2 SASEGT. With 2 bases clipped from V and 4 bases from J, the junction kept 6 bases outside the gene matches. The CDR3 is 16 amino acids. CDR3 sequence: CASSERTGMSTGELFF. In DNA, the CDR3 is TGTGCCAGCAGTGAAAGGACAGGGATGAGCACCGGGGAGCTGTTTTTT.

The CDR3 DNA reads TGTGCCAGCAGCCACGACAGATATAGCAATCAGCCCCAGCATTTT. Its translation: CASSHDRYSNQPQHF. The chain uses TRBV7-9 and TRBJ1-5; tentative D call: TRBD1 (5 bases). The CDR3 runs 15 residues. With 5 bases removed from V and 0 bases from J, the gap between germline ends came to 11 bases. CDR1 is SEHNR and CDR2 is FQNEAQ in the germline V gene (reference sequence).